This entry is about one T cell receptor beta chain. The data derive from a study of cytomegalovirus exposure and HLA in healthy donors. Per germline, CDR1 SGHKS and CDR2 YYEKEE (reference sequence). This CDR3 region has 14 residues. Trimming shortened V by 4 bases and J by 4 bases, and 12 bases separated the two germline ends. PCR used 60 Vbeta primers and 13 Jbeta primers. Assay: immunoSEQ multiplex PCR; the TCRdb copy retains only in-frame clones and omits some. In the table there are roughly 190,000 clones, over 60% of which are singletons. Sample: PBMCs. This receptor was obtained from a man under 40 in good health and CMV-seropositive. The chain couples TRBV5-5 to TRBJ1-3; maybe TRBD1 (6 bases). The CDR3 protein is CASSHPDRGNTIYF. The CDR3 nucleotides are TGTGCCAGCAGCCACCCAGACAGGGGAAACACCATATATTTT.